This TCR beta chain stems from a study of shared clonotypes between healthy human individuals. Study outcomes and limitations: What naive subsets generally showed was a larger estimated richness than memory subsets showed.

Each sorted subset replicate got 200 ng genomic DNA, roughly 30,000 genomes. Repertoires were generated with immunoSEQ multiplex PCR, while TCRdb's copy carries only in-frame clones and drops some. Here the sample spans some 2,100,000 clones, approximately 94% being singletons. On this clone: Its antigen is unidentified.

Into CD45RA+ naive and CD45RA-negative memory subsets, the CD4+ cells were split. The CDR3 spans 12 residues. Germline assignment: CDR1 MNHNS and CDR2 SASEGT. V shed 5 bases and J shed 5 bases, with 10 bases lying between them. The sequence was obtained from a man aged 18 to 29 in good health. This chain links TRBV6-1 with TRBJ2-7, with D possibly being TRBD1 or TRBD2 (5 bases each). Sequenced input: naive CD4+ T cells sorted from blood. Specified subset: CD45RA+ positively selected. CDR3: CASSIQGDEQYF. In DNA form, the CDR3 reads TGTGCCAGCAGTATCCAGGGAGACGAGCAGTACTTC.